Listed below are T cell receptor beta chains from one sample, sequenced in a study of human T cells and chemical hapten exposure. Each CDR3 protein is one row after TCRdb ran MiXCR on the RACE reads. The sample has 69,000 or so distinct CDR3 sequences, approximately 10% seen once. The specimen comprised whole blood, sampled in connection with sensitization to the hapten diphenylcyclopropenone (DPC). The receptors were gathered from a woman between 50 and 59 years old with alopecia areata. Some clones in this sample may be carry-over from other donors' samples. Both conserved end residues are part of each CDR3. Fields, in order: CDR3 DNA, CDR3 protein, D gene, clone size, V gene, J gene. D genes are given only for firm matches. Where a row states a size, it is once, few, many or the class of an expanded clone; other rows omit it.

CDR3 DNA: TGTGCCAGCAGCTTAGTAGCGGTGGGGTCAGATACGCAGTATTTT; CDR3 protein: CASSLVAVGSDTQYF; D gene: .; clone size: many; V gene: TRBV7-2; J gene: TRBJ2-3
CDR3 DNA: TGTGCCAGCAGCTATCAGGGGAGGAACACTGAAGCTTTCTTT; CDR3 protein: CASSYQGRNTEAFF; D gene: .; clone size: .; V gene: TRBV3-1; J gene: TRBJ1-1
CDR3 DNA: TGCGCCAGCAGCTTGGAGGCCGGGAGGGAGCTGTTTTTT; CDR3 protein: CASSLEAGRELFF; D gene: .; clone size: .; V gene: TRBV5-1; J gene: TRBJ2-2
CDR3 DNA: TGCAGTGCGCCACAGGGTCCGGGGCAGCCCCAGCATTTT; CDR3 protein: CSAPQGPGQPQHF; D gene: .; clone size: many; V gene: TRBV20-1; J gene: TRBJ1-5
CDR3 DNA: TGTGCCAGCACCGAGGGACTAGCGGAAAATGAGCAGTTCTTC; CDR3 protein: CASTEGLAENEQFF; D gene: TRBD2; clone size: .; V gene: TRBV9; J gene: TRBJ2-1
CDR3 DNA: TGCAGCGTTGATCGGTACAGGGATACGGCTGAAGCTTTCTTT; CDR3 protein: CSVDRYRDTAEAFF; D gene: .; clone size: many; V gene: TRBV29-1; J gene: TRBJ1-1
CDR3 DNA: TGTGCCAGCAGCTTAAGACTAGCGGGAATTCAAGATACGCAGTATTTT; CDR3 protein: CASSLRLAGIQDTQYF; D gene: TRBD2; clone size: few; V gene: TRBV9; J gene: TRBJ2-3
CDR3 DNA: TGTGCCAGTAGTAATGGAGGGGGCCTGAAGACCCAGTACTTC; CDR3 protein: CASSNGGGLKTQYF; D gene: .; clone size: .; V gene: TRBV19; J gene: TRBJ2-5
CDR3 DNA: TGTGCCAGCAGCTTAAACCTGGGACAGCAAGAGACCCAGTACTTC; CDR3 protein: CASSLNLGQQETQYF; D gene: TRBD1; clone size: many; V gene: TRBV7-2; J gene: TRBJ2-5
CDR3 DNA: TGTGCCAGCCGCGGCGCTTTCACAGATACGCAGTATTTT; CDR3 protein: CASRGAFTDTQYF; D gene: .; clone size: many; V gene: TRBV28; J gene: TRBJ2-3
CDR3 DNA: TGTGCCAGCAGTTCACTACAGGGGGCCCCCTCCAAAAACATTCAGTACTTC; CDR3 protein: CASSSLQGAPSKNIQYF; D gene: TRBD1; clone size: .; V gene: TRBV27; J gene: TRBJ2-4
CDR3 DNA: TGCAGTGCTAGTGGAGAATCCATTCAGTACTTC; CDR3 protein: CSASGESIQYF; D gene: .; clone size: .; V gene: TRBV20-1; J gene: TRBJ2-4
CDR3 DNA: TGTGCCACCCAACTAGCGGCCACAGATACGCAGTATTTT; CDR3 protein: CATQLAATDTQYF; D gene: TRBD2; clone size: few; V gene: TRBV25-1; J gene: TRBJ2-3
CDR3 DNA: TGTGCCAGCAATCCGGGACAGAATCCCTACGAGCAGTGCTTC; CDR3 protein: CASNPGQNPYEQCF; D gene: TRBD1; clone size: few; V gene: TRBV5-4; J gene: TRBJ2-7
CDR3 DNA: TGTGCCAGCAGACCGCGGGGGAACGAGCAGTACTTC; CDR3 protein: CASRPRGNEQYF; D gene: TRBD2; clone size: many; V gene: TRBV6-6; J gene: TRBJ2-7
CDR3 DNA: TGTGCCAGCAGCCGCGACCCTAGCGGGAGTTTTGGGCACGAGCAGTACTTC; CDR3 protein: CASSRDPSGSFGHEQYF; D gene: TRBD2; clone size: few; V gene: TRBV27; J gene: TRBJ2-7
CDR3 DNA: TGTGCCAGCAGTGAGGGTTTAGCGATTTACAATGAGCAGTTCTTC; CDR3 protein: CASSEGLAIYNEQFF; D gene: .; clone size: few; V gene: TRBV6-1; J gene: TRBJ2-1
CDR3 DNA: TGTGCCAGCAGCATAACAGGGGGCACAGATACGCAGTATTTT; CDR3 protein: CASSITGGTDTQYF; D gene: TRBD1; clone size: many; V gene: TRBV9; J gene: TRBJ2-3
CDR3 DNA: TGCGCCAGCAGCTTCCCGCTAGACGTCGGAATGCCTCAAGAGACCCAGTACTTC; CDR3 protein: CASSFPLDVGMPQETQYF; D gene: .; clone size: few; V gene: TRBV5-1; J gene: TRBJ2-5
CDR3 DNA: TGTGCCAGCAGCTTTAACCCCGGGAGGGGAGAGACCCAGTACTTC; CDR3 protein: CASSFNPGRGETQYF; D gene: TRBD2; clone size: many; V gene: TRBV7-7; J gene: TRBJ2-5
CDR3 DNA: TGTGCCATCAGTGAGTCAGGGAACAAGAACACTGAAGCTTTCTTT; CDR3 protein: CAISESGNKNTEAFF; D gene: .; clone size: many; V gene: TRBV10-3; J gene: TRBJ1-1
CDR3 DNA: TGTGCCAGCAGTTTAAATCTAGCGGGACCCCACGAGCAGTACTTC; CDR3 protein: CASSLNLAGPHEQYF; D gene: TRBD2; clone size: many; V gene: TRBV12-3/TRBV12-4; J gene: TRBJ2-7